The rows below give T cell receptor beta chains drawn from one sample of a study of blood T cells in healthy people across ages. Each CDR3 protein gets one entry after TCRdb re-called the 5' RACE reads with MiXCR. Altogether about 1.1 million distinct CDR3 sequences are present, roughly two fifths being singletons, with the ten largest covering about an eighth. Material for sequencing was blood. Every receptor here comes from a man aged 18-30 years in good health. The CDR3 runs from the conserved cysteine through the conserved F or W. Each record gives: J gene, V gene, CDR3 protein.

j_gene: TRBJ1-5
v_gene: TRBV20-1
CDR3aa: CSARDRTGINQPQHF

j_gene: NA
v_gene: TRBV30
CDR3aa: CAWSVGTGNYEQYF

j_gene: TRBJ2-5
v_gene: TRBV5-4
CDR3aa: CASSFGSGEQYF

j_gene: TRBJ1-1
v_gene: TRBV7-3
CDR3aa: CASSLADSHTEAFF

j_gene: TRBJ1-5
v_gene: TRBV28
CDR3aa: CAQTGGGDNNQPQHF

j_gene: TRBJ1-1
v_gene: TRBV18
CDR3aa: CASSPTQGITEAFF

j_gene: TRBJ1-4
v_gene: TRBV10-3
CDR3aa: CAISDRATNEKLFF

j_gene: TRBJ1-1
v_gene: TRBV4-2
CDR3aa: CASSQGYRAMNTEAFF

j_gene: TRBJ2-7
v_gene: TRBV7-6
CDR3aa: CASSLRGLDYEQYF

j_gene: TRBJ2-3
v_gene: TRBV4-1
CDR3aa: CASSQGQRGVSTDTQYF

j_gene: TRBJ2-3
v_gene: TRBV27
CDR3aa: CASSLSSRGTQYF

j_gene: TRBJ1-4
v_gene: TRBV5-1
CDR3aa: CASSLNWGPKLNNEKLFF

j_gene: TRBJ1-1
v_gene: TRBV7-2
CDR3aa: CASSRSAGGTEAFF

j_gene: TRBJ1-2
v_gene: TRBV10-3
CDR3aa: CAISPSSRGKLNTF

j_gene: TRBJ2-3
v_gene: TRBV7-2
CDR3aa: CASSLVAGGLTDTQYF

j_gene: TRBJ2-3
v_gene: TRBV12-3/TRBV12-4
CDR3aa: CASSFGLAVSDTQYF

j_gene: TRBJ2-2
v_gene: TRBV12-3/TRBV12-4
CDR3aa: CASSPIRTGELFF

j_gene: TRBJ2-2
v_gene: TRBV29-1
CDR3aa: CSVSRRPSGGNTGELFF

j_gene: TRBJ1-2
v_gene: TRBV20-1
CDR3aa: CSAGEVGRNTNYGYTF

j_gene: TRBJ2-7
v_gene: TRBV6-5
CDR3aa: CASRSGTADYEQYF

j_gene: TRBJ1-5
v_gene: TRBV28
CDR3aa: CASSLSSLVRDRAQPQHF

j_gene: TRBJ2-7
v_gene: TRBV12-3/TRBV12-4
CDR3aa: CASSLIINEQYF

j_gene: TRBJ2-3
v_gene: TRBV7-2
CDR3aa: CASSLSFGSLADTQYF

j_gene: TRBJ2-7
v_gene: TRBV5-1
CDR3aa: CASSPDRPTYEQYF

j_gene: TRBJ2-7
v_gene: TRBV9
CDR3aa: CASSVVSNNEQYF

j_gene: TRBJ1-1
v_gene: TRBV4-3
CDR3aa: CASSQERRVNTEAFF

j_gene: TRBJ2-2
v_gene: TRBV29-1
CDR3aa: CSATGKSNTGELFF

j_gene: TRBJ1-4
v_gene: TRBV12-3/TRBV12-4
CDR3aa: CASSGLTGEEKLFF

j_gene: TRBJ2-5
v_gene: TRBV10-3
CDR3aa: CAIVEQQGNEQYF

j_gene: TRBJ1-1
v_gene: TRBV20-1
CDR3aa: CSARDLRGGRGWKMMNTEAFF

j_gene: TRBJ2-1
v_gene: TRBV5-6
CDR3aa: CASSGAGTAYNEQFF

j_gene: TRBJ1-1
v_gene: TRBV7-9
CDR3aa: CASSLSLPGRTKNTEAFF

j_gene: TRBJ2-3
v_gene: TRBV5-1
CDR3aa: CASTKARGSTDTQYF

j_gene: TRBJ1-1
v_gene: TRBV4-1
CDR3aa: CASSQDEAAMNTEAFF

j_gene: TRBJ2-3
v_gene: TRBV7-9
CDR3aa: CASSPRTSGGTIHTDTQYF

j_gene: TRBJ2-3
v_gene: TRBV6-2/TRBV6-3
CDR3aa: CASSYVSGKIYTDTQYF

j_gene: TRBJ2-3
v_gene: TRBV20-1
CDR3aa: CSAEVGGGDTQYF

j_gene: TRBJ1-5
v_gene: TRBV4-1
CDR3aa: CASSQLGLSNQPQHF

j_gene: TRBJ2-1
v_gene: TRBV20-1
CDR3aa: CSARDRFASGKTSYNEQFF

j_gene: TRBJ2-3
v_gene: TRBV20-1
CDR3aa: CSASRTSEYTDTQYF

j_gene: TRBJ1-2
v_gene: TRBV9
CDR3aa: CASSVVGDGVGSYTF

j_gene: TRBJ1-4
v_gene: TRBV5-1
CDR3aa: CASSSPQGAHPEKLFF

j_gene: TRBJ1-1
v_gene: TRBV7-2
CDR3aa: CASSLWGFGSEAFF

j_gene: TRBJ2-1
v_gene: TRBV7-8
CDR3aa: CASSPGTQSNEQFF

j_gene: TRBJ2-7
v_gene: TRBV12-3/TRBV12-4
CDR3aa: CASSAGTGSRSEQYF